Sequencing of this T cell receptor (beta chain) was carried out in a study of blood T cell repertoires in COVID-19. Study summary: COVID-19 samples collected from the United States, Italy and Spain covered acute and convalescent phases. PBMCs, B-cell-depleted T cells, or T cells provided the cDNA or gDNA that made up the material.

This CDR3 region has 14 residues. Germline CDR1 SGHVS, CDR2 FQNEAQ. Trimming took off 5 bases at V and 8 bases at J, with 13 bases between the two ends. Profiled with immunoSEQ multiplex PCR; TCRdb holds only in-frame clones, not every one. Among about 160,000 clones listed, 87% were seen once. The chain carries TRBV7-8 and TRBJ1-6, with D unresolved. This clonotype originated in a woman aged 55-70 years with active or convalescent COVID-19. The sample comprised peripheral blood. The CDR3 DNA reads TGTGCCAGCAGCCTGGGAGTATCTCATTCACCCCTCCACTTT. This translates into CASSLGVSHSPLHF.